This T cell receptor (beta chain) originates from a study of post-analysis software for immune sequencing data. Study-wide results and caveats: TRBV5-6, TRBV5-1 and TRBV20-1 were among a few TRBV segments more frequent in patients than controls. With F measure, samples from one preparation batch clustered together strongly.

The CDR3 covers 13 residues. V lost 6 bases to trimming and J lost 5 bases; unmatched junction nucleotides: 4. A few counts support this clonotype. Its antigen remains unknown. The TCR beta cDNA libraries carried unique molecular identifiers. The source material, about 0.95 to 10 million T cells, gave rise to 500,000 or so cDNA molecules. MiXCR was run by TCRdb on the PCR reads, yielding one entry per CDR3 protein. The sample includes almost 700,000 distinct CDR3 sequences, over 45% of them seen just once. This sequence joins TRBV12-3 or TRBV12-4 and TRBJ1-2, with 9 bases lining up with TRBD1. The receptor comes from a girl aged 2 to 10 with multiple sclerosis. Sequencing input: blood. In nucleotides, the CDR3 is TGTGCCAGCAGGGCGGACAGGGGATATGGCTACACCTTC. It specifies CASRADRGYGYTF.